The next 19 T cell receptor beta chains were all read from a single sample in a study of blood T cell repertoires in COVID-19. Sequenced by immunoSEQ multiplex PCR; TCRdb stores in-frame clones only, minus some. Altogether roughly 70,000 clones are present, nearly 90% being singletons, with the ten largest covering roughly 3.5%. The sample taken for sequencing was peripheral blood. The receptors shown here come from a man aged 65 to 79 with acute or convalescent COVID-19.

This clone was observed a handful of times. The chain recombines TRBV18 with TRBJ1-2; 7 positions agree with TRBD1. The germline CDR1 and CDR2 sequences are KGHSH and LQKENI. The CDR3 sequence is 13 residues long. V gave up 6 bases and J gave up 2 bases; unmatched junction bases: 3. The CDR3 is CASSPGQNYGYTF. The CDR3 coding sequence is TGTGCCAGCTCTCCGGGACAGAACTATGGCTACACCTTC.

The chain joins TRBV29-1 to TRBJ2-7, with TRBD2 matching 7 bases. The CDR3 sequence is 13 residues long. Looked up from germline, CDR1 is SQVTM and CDR2 is ANQGSEA. Unmatched junction bases numbered 5, after V lost 3 bases and J lost 3 bases. Here the CDR3 reads CSVDGEGIYEQYF. The CDR3 nucleotides read TGCAGCGTTGATGGGGAGGGGATCTACGAGCAGTACTTC.

V and J are TRBV2 and TRBJ2-3; D is uncertain. This CDR3 is built from 12 residues. V lost 3 bases to trimming and J lost 3 bases, with 4 bases between them. Germline V gives CDR1 SNHLY, CDR2 FYNNEI. CDR3 DNA: TGTGCCAGCAGTGATATAACAGATACGCAGTATTTT. Translating it yields CASSDITDTQYF.

The chain uses TRBV7-2 and TRBJ2-7; D remains ambiguous. This CDR3 region has 11 residues. V was pared by 5 bases and J by 3 bases, with 5 bases between. Germline V gene sequence: CDR1 SGHTA, CDR2 FQGNSA. CDR3 region: CASSRYYEQYF. CDR3 in DNA: TGTGCCAGCAGCCGCTACTACGAGCAGTACTTC. Drawing the rest from reference TRBV7-2 and TRBJ2-7, the complete variable domain is GAGVSQSPSNKVTEKGKDVELRCDPISGHTALYWYRQSLGQGLEFLIYFQGNSAPDKSGLPSDRFSAERTGGSVSTLTIQRTQQEDSAVYLCASSRYYEQYFGPGTRLTVT.

This chain joins TRBV6-5 and TRBJ1-5, with D maybe TRBD1 (6 bases). From germline, CDR1 is MNHEY and CDR2 SVGAGI. V dropped 6 bases and J dropped 2 bases, with 14 bases sitting between them. The CDR3 consists of 15 residues. CDR3 in amino acids: CASSRRGSGNQPQHF. The CDR3 DNA reads as TGTGCCAGCAGCCGCAGGGGCTCGGGCAATCAGCCCCAGCATTTT.

The gene calls are TRBV4-3 and TRBJ1-6; no definite D call. Germline-derived CDR1 and CDR2 are LGHNA and YSLEER. V gave up 0 bases and J gave up 4 bases, with 13 bases separating them. This CDR3 contains 17 residues. CDR3 in DNA: TGCGCCAGCAGCCAAGAGGGGAGCGGGAGTTATAATTCACCCCTCCACTTT. This translates into CASSQEGSGSYNSPLHF.

This clone showed up just once. The CDR3 region has the DNA TGCGCCAGCAGCCAAGGGGGAGTCCAGTCCTACGAGCAGTACTTC. Amino acid sequence: CASSQGGVQSYEQYF. The chain has TRBV4-3 and TRBJ2-7, with a weak D call TRBD2 (5 bases). The germline V and J ends were trimmed by 1 base and 1 base, with 11 bases remaining between them. The CDR3 consists of 15 residues. CDR1 and CDR2 from the germline V gene are LGHNA and YSLEER.

CDR3 DNA sequence: TGTGCCAGCAGCGCGTCAGCAGATACGCAGTATTTT. It translates to CASSASADTQYF. V is TRBV9 and J is TRBJ2-3, with no clear D. Trimming cost V 3 bases and J 4 bases, with 6 bases left between them. This CDR3 has 12 amino acids. The germline CDR1 and CDR2 sequences are SGDLS and YYNGEE.

The chain recombines TRBV5-4 with TRBJ1-2; 10 nucleotides align to TRBD1. The J segment lost 8 bases and the V segment lost 3 bases, leaving 10 bases of the junction unmatched. The V gene's germline CDR1 is SGHNT and CDR2 YYREEE (reference sequence). CDR3 size: 15 residues. The CDR3 protein is CASSSRDRGYGGYTF. The CDR3 DNA reads TGTGCCAGCAGCTCCCGGGACAGGGGCTATGGGGGCTACACCTTC.

The V and J genes are TRBV5-1 and TRBJ2-7; TRBD1 might be the D (6 bases). Trimming took off 4 bases at V and 5 bases at J, with 19 bases between the two ends. Germline V lookup: CDR1 SGHRS, CDR2 YFSETQ. The CDR3 covers 15 residues. CDR3 region: CASSSRYRDTHEQYF. In DNA, the CDR3 is TGCGCCAGCAGCAGTAGGTACAGGGATACCCACGAGCAGTACTTC.

J is TRBJ1-1 and V is TRBV7-6; 9 nucleotides match TRBD1. The CDR3 has 13 residues. Per the germline V gene, CDR1 is SGHVS and CDR2 is FNYEAQ. Trimming at V came to 6 bases and at J to 3 bases, leaving 2 bases not matched to a gene. Here the CDR3 reads CASRGQGHTEAFF. For the CDR3, the DNA is TGTGCCAGCAGAGGACAGGGGCACACTGAAGCTTTCTTT.

This chain connects TRBV11-2 to TRBJ1-6; D call uncertain. Germline V lookup: CDR1 SGHAT, CDR2 FQNNGV. CDR3 size: 16 residues. Trimming took off 1 base at V and 5 bases at J, with 12 bases between the two ends. The CDR3, as DNA: TGTGCCAGCAGCTTAGTCTATACAGCAAATAATTCACCCCTCCACTTT. It translates to CASSLVYTANNSPLHF.

The chain joins TRBV30 to TRBJ2-5; 7 bases fit TRBD2. V lost 5 bases, J lost 3 bases, and 3 bases stayed unmatched. This CDR3 comprises 12 residues. The germline CDR1 and CDR2 sequences are GTSNPN and SVGIG (reference sequence). The CDR3 DNA reads as TGTGCCTGGGAGGGACTAAAAGAGACCCAGTACTTC. This encodes CAWEGLKETQYF.

The rearrangement joins TRBV10-3 to TRBJ2-3; D is perhaps TRBD2 (6 bases). V was cut by 10 bases and J by 2 bases, with 16 bases left in between. The germline V gene has CDR1 ENHRY and CDR2 SYGVKD. This CDR3 has 14 residues. CDR3 amino acids: CATRDFSLTDTQYF. CDR3 DNA sequence: TGTGCCACTAGGGACTTCTCCCTCACAGATACGCAGTATTTT.

This clone appeared a few times. The chain uses TRBV4-2 and TRBJ1-1; perhaps TRBD1 as D (6 bases). The CDR3 length is 15 residues. V lost 2 bases and J 9 bases, leaving 19 bases between the germline ends. CDR1 is LGHNA and CDR2 is YNFKEQ in the germline V gene. The CDR3 sequence is CASSQNSRGALKAFF. CDR3 coding DNA: TGTGCCAGCAGCCAAAATTCTCGGGGGGCACTGAAAGCTTTCTTT.

The chain links TRBV29-1 to TRBJ1-2; 8 positions agree with TRBD1. The CDR3 sequence is 14 residues long. Germline values: CDR1 SQVTM, CDR2 ANQGSEA. The V and J ends lost 5 bases and 4 bases, in that order; junction bases with no gene match: 9. This chain's CDR3 is CSVSGQGTIYGYTF. As DNA, the CDR3 is TGCAGCGTTAGTGGACAGGGTACAATCTATGGCTACACCTTC.

This clone was observed a few times. This chain joins TRBV5-1 and TRBJ1-3; 8 bases line up with TRBD1. V shed 4 bases and J 3 bases; nucleotides not matched to a gene: 9. Germline V gene lookup returns CDR1 SGHRS and CDR2 YFSETQ. The CDR3 is 16 amino acids. CDR3 sequence reads: CASSPEPGGVGNTIYF. The CDR3, as DNA: TGCGCCAGCAGCCCGGAGCCAGGGGGCGTTGGAAACACCATATATTTT. Based on the CDR3 plus reference TRBV5-1 and TRBJ1-3, the full variable domain is KAGVTQTPRYLIKTRGQQVTLSCSPISGHRSVSWYQQTPGQGLQFLFEYFSETQRNKGNFPGRFSGRQFSNSRSEMNVSTLELGDSALYLCASSPEPGGVGNTIYFGEGSWLTVV.

This sequence joins TRBV6-4 and TRBJ2-2, with D tentatively TRBD2 (5 bases). Germline CDR1 MRHNA, CDR2 SNTAGT. The CDR3 is 16 residues long. V was pared by 6 bases and J by 4 bases, with 18 bases between. The CDR3 protein is CASSPEGVVGTGELFF. The CDR3 DNA reads as TGTGCCAGCAGCCCAGAGGGCGTGGTTGGCACCGGGGAGCTGTTTTTT.

The CDR3 DNA is TGTGCCAGTAGTATTATAAGGACAGCCGGAAACACCATATATTTT. This translates into CASSIIRTAGNTIYF. The chain links TRBV19 to TRBJ1-3, with D tentatively TRBD1 (6 bases). The CDR3 spans 15 residues. The germline CDR1 and CDR2 sequences are LNHDA and SQIVND (reference sequence). Trimming stripped 3 bases from V and 4 bases from J, with 13 bases between.